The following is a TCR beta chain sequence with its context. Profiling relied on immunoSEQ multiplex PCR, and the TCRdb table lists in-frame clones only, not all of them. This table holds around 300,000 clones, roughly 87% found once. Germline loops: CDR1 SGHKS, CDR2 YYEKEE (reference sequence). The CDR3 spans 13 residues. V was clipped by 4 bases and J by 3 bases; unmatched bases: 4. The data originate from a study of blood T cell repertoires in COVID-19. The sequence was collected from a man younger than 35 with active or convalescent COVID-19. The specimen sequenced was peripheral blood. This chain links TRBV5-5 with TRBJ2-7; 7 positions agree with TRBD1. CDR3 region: CASSPRQGYEQYF. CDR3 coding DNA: TGTGCCAGCAGCCCAAGACAGGGCTACGAGCAGTACTTC.